This TCR beta chain was retrieved from a study of response to subunit inactivated influenza vaccine. Study observations and caveats: The authors suggested that few new T cells are recruited per seasonal influenza vaccination.

This clonotype appeared many times. What it binds is not known. TCRdb re-called the RT-PCR reads with MiXCR, one entry per CDR3 protein. The sample shows 650,000 to 850,000 distinct CDR3 sequences, 14% of them seen only once. The CDR3 has 16 amino acids. The germline gives CDR1 LGHNA, CDR2 YNFKEQ. V lost 0 bases, J lost 4 bases, and 7 bases stayed unmatched. The chain has TRBV4-2 and TRBJ2-5; 8 bases are shared with TRBD2. The specimen comprised PBMCs from blood, sampled 14 to 15 days before vaccination. The TCR originated in a man in his fifties or sixties who received an inactivated influenza vaccine. CDR3 nucleotides: TGTGCCAGCAGCCAAGATCACGGGAGGGCCGGAGAGACCCAGTACTTC. This encodes CASSQDHGRAGETQYF.